Below are 17 T cell receptor beta chains sequenced from a single sample in a study of blood T cell repertoires in COVID-19. Generated by immunoSEQ multiplex PCR, the TCRdb table keeps only in-frame clones and is missing some. The sample yields 27,000 or so clones, about 89% seen once. Material for sequencing was peripheral blood. The receptors originated from a man aged 65 to 85 with active COVID-19.

CDR3 nucleotides: TGTGCCAGCAGCCAAGCGGGTAGCGGGGGGCCGAACACCGGGGAGCTGTTTTTT. Residues: CASSQAGSGGPNTGELFF. V usage is TRBV4-2 and J usage is TRBJ2-2; TRBD2 matches at 10 bases. Germline V gene sequence: CDR1 LGHNA, CDR2 YNFKEQ. V shed 1 base and J 0 bases; nucleotides not matched to a gene: 5. The CDR3 covers 18 residues.

DNA of the CDR3: TGTGCCAGCAGCCCCCCGACGGAGACCTACGAGCAGTACTTC. Its translation is CASSPPTETYEQYF. The chain joins TRBV6-2 or TRBV6-3 to TRBJ2-7; D is undetermined. Germline CDR1 and CDR2: MNHEY and SVGEGT. This CDR3 region has 14 residues. The ends were cut back, 6 bases at V and 2 bases at J, with 14 bases in the middle.

The chain has TRBV9 and TRBJ1-1, with D perhaps matching TRBD1 (5 bases). V was trimmed by 4 bases and J by 3 bases, leaving 16 bases between them. This CDR3 region has 15 residues. CDR1 is SGDLS and CDR2 is YYNGEE in the germline V gene. The CDR3 loop is CASSLGGRSDTEAFF. In DNA form, the CDR3 reads TGTGCCAGCAGCCTCGGGGGACGGAGCGACACTGAAGCTTTCTTT.

V usage is TRBV4-1 and J usage is TRBJ1-4; D may be TRBD1 (6 bases). CDR3 size: 16 residues. V gave up 0 bases and J gave up 7 bases, with 15 bases separating them. The germline CDR1 and CDR2 sequences are MGHRA and YSYEKL. CDR3 DNA: TGCGCCAGCAGCCAAGAGAGGGGGTTCGGAATTGAAAAACTGTTTTTT. It specifies CASSQERGFGIEKLFF.

The gene calls are TRBV4-1 and TRBJ1-6, with D unclear. Trimming removed 6 bases at V and 0 bases at J, with 9 bases between. The CDR3 is 15 residues long. Per germline, CDR1 MGHRA and CDR2 YSYEKL. The chain's CDR3 is CASSLGSSYNSPLHF. DNA for the CDR3: TGCGCCAGCAGTCTGGGGAGCTCCTATAATTCACCCCTCCACTTT.

The J gene is TRBJ2-3, the V gene TRBV3-1 (or the pseudogene TRBV3-2), with 8 bases identical to TRBD2. The CDR3 is 15 amino acids. Unmatched junction bases numbered 3, after V lost 4 bases and J lost 0 bases. CDR1 is LGHDT, CDR2 YNNKEL, per germline (reference sequence). The CDR3 is CASSPRLASTDTQYF. As DNA, the CDR3 is TGTGCCAGCAGCCCCCGACTAGCGAGCACAGATACGCAGTATTTT.

DNA of the CDR3: TGCGCCAGCAGCTTGCGGACAGGGTCAGATACGCAGTATTTT. Translating it yields CASSLRTGSDTQYF. V gene TRBV5-1 combines with J gene TRBJ2-3; TRBD1 matches at 8 bases. The CDR3 has 14 residues. J was trimmed by 4 bases and V by 1 base; bases with no gene match: 2. Germline V gene lookup returns CDR1 SGHRS and CDR2 YFSETQ.

This clone appeared a single time. The rearrangement joins TRBV2 to TRBJ2-7; D call uncertain. From germline, CDR1 is SNHLY and CDR2 FYNNEI. Trimming took off 1 base at V and 7 bases at J, with 11 bases between the two ends. CDR3 size: 13 residues. The chain's CDR3 is CASSEERSLEQYF. The CDR3 coding sequence is TGTGCCAGCAGTGAAGAACGGTCCCTGGAGCAGTACTTC.

The V call is TRBV6-5, the J call TRBJ2-7; TRBD1 matches 8 bases. The junction had 5 bases not matched to a gene; V was cut back by 2 bases and J by 2 bases. Germline loops: CDR1 MNHEY, CDR2 SVGAGI. This CDR3 contains 15 residues. CDR3 region: CASSYATGETYEQYF. The CDR3 DNA sequence: TGTGCCAGCAGTTACGCGACAGGGGAAACCTACGAGCAGTACTTC.

CDR3 sequence: CASSLVISGGEQYF. The CDR3 DNA reads TGTGCCAGCAGCTTAGTAATTAGCGGGGGGGAGCAGTACTTC. The rearrangement joins TRBV7-2 to TRBJ2-7, with 10 nucleotides matching TRBD2. The germline CDR1 and CDR2 sequences are SGHTA and FQGNSA. The J segment lost 7 bases and the V segment lost 1 base, leaving 4 bases of the junction unmatched. CDR3 length: 14 residues.

This clone was counted a single time. The rearrangement links TRBV5-5 to TRBJ2-7, with D tentatively TRBD1 (5 bases). Trimming stripped 0 bases from V and 5 bases from J, with 12 bases between. Germline CDR1 SGHKS, CDR2 YYEKEE (reference sequence). This CDR3 is built from 14 residues. The CDR3 loop reads CASSLVGVSHEQYF. CDR3 bases: TGTGCCAGCAGCTTGGTAGGGGTATCCCACGAGCAGTACTTC.

V and J are TRBV5-8 and TRBJ2-7; 9 positions match TRBD1. Per germline, CDR1 SGHTS and CDR2 YDEGEE. The CDR3 totals 16 residues. The J segment lost 0 bases and the V segment lost 4 bases, leaving 8 bases of the junction unmatched. The DNA for the CDR3 is TGTGCCAGCAGCCGTGACAGGGGGGGAAGCTCCTACGAGCAGTACTTC. This translates into CASSRDRGGSSYEQYF.

The chain links TRBV7-3 to TRBJ1-1; D possibly corresponds to TRBD1 (6 bases). Germline V lookup: CDR1 SGHTA, CDR2 FQGTGA. The CDR3 totals 16 residues. V dropped 1 base and J dropped 6 bases, with 18 bases sitting between them. CDR3 protein: CASSLKAGGRRAEAFF. DNA of the CDR3: TGTGCCAGCAGCTTAAAGGCTGGGGGCAGGCGGGCTGAAGCTTTCTTT.

V gene TRBV11-3 combines with J gene TRBJ2-5; no clear D. V dropped 2 bases and J dropped 4 bases, with 8 bases sitting between them. CDR3 length: 13 amino acids. Germline V gene sequence: CDR1 SGHNT, CDR2 YENEEA. DNA for the CDR3: TGTGCCAGCAGCTTATCCAGAAGAGAGACCCAGTACTTC. Its protein product is CASSLSRRETQYF.

This sequence joins TRBV6-4 and TRBJ2-2; D is perhaps TRBD2 (5 bases). Between the trimmed V and J ends, which lost 1 base and 5 bases, there was a span of 8 bases. Germline V gene lookup returns CDR1 MRHNA and CDR2 SNTAGT. CDR3 length equals 14 residues. In nucleotides, the CDR3 is TGTGCCAGCAGTGACTGGCCGGGGACCGGGGAGCTGTTTTTT. Its translation is CASSDWPGTGELFF.

The genes are TRBV10-1 and TRBJ2-5; 9 nucleotides line up with TRBD2. Germline assignment: CDR1 WNHNN and CDR2 SYGVQD (reference sequence). The CDR3 is 17 amino acids. The V gene end was trimmed by 3 bases and the J gene end by 5 bases; junction bases not matched to a gene: 13. CDR3 sequence: CASSDPFSGGRVETQYF. The CDR3 nucleotides are TGCGCCAGCAGTGACCCTTTCAGCGGGGGGCGGGTGGAGACCCAGTACTTC.

The rearrangement links TRBV7-3 to TRBJ2-2; D is possibly TRBD2 (6 bases). There are 15 residues in the CDR3. Germline assignment: CDR1 SGHTA and CDR2 FQGTGA. V was shortened by 6 bases and J by 4 bases, with 15 bases between the two germline ends. CDR3 nucleotides: TGTGCCAGCAGTTCCGGGACTGCCGGCACCGGGGAGCTGTTTTTT. Protein product: CASSSGTAGTGELFF.